Measured by frequency, the clone carrying this TCR beta chain is medium-sized. Its antigen is undetermined. This entry belongs to a study of CXCR3-negative and CXCR3-positive naive CD8 T cells. Every CD8+ T cell subset underwent triplicate sorting at 250,000 to 300,000 cells apiece. Among CD8+ T cells, naive ones were CD45RO-CCR7+CD27+CD95-. General observations from the study: Comparably high diversity was seen in both naive subsets, and much lower diversity in memory CD8+ cells.

The CDR3 length is 15 residues. Each TRB cDNA library was prepared by 5' RACE (with UMI labels). From its re-call of the 5' RACE reads, TCRdb lists each CDR3 protein once, without DNA. The sample has approximately 3,400 distinct CDR3 sequences. The specimen sequenced was naive CXCR3- CD8+ T cells from blood. Subset in this sample: CD45RO-CCR7+CD27+CD95- naive CD8+ T cells lacking CXCR3 (TNR3-). This chain uses TRBV12-3 or TRBV12-4 with TRBJ1-2; TCRdb designates TRBD1, a call that cannot be tested without DNA. The sequence came from a human donor in good health. Some clones in this sample may be carry-over from other donors' samples. The chain's CDR3 is CASSSPSTGDYGYTF.